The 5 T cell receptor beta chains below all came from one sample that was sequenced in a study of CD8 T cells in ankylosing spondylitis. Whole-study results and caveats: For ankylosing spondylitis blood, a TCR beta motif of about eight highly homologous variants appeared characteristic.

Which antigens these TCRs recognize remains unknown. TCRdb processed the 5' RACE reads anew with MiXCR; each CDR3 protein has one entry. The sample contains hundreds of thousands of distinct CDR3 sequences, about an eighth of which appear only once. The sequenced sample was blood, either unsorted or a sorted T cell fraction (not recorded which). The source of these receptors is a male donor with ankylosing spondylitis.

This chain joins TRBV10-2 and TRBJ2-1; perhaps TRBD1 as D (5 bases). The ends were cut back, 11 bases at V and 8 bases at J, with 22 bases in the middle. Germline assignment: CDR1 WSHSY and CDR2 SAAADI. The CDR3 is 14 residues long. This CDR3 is CASGIASPVDEQFF. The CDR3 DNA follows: TGCGCCTCAGGGATAGCCTCTCCAGTGGATGAGCAGTTCTTC.

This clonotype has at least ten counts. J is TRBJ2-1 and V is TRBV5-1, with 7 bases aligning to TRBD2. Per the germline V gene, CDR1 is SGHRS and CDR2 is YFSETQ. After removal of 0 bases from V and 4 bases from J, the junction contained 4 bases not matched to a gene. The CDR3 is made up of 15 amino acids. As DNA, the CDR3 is TGCGCCAGCAGCTTGGCTAGCGGCTATTACAATGAGCAGTTCTTC. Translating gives CASSLASGYYNEQFF.

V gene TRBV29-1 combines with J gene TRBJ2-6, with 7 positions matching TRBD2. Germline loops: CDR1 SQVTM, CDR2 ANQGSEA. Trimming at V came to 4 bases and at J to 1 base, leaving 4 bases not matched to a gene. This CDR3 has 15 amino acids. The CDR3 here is CSVAFGGSGANVLTF. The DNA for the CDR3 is TGCAGCGTTGCCTTCGGGGGGTCTGGGGCCAACGTCCTGACTTTC.

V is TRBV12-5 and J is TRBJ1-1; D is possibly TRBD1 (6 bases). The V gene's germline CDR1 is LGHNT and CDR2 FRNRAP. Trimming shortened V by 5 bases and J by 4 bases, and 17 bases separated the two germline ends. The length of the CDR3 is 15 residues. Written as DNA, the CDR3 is TGTGCTAGTGGTCAACCCAGGGGAGGGACCACTGAAGCTTTCTTT. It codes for CASGQPRGGTTEAFF.

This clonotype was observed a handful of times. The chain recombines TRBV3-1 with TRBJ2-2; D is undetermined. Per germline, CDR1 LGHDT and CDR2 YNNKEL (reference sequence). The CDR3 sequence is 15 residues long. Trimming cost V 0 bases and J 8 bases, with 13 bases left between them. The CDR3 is CASSQDIGRTGELFF. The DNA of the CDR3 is TGTGCCAGCAGCCAAGATATCGGCCGAACGGGGGAGCTGTTTTTT. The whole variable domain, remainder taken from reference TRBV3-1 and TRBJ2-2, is DTAVSQTPKYLVTQMGNDKSIKCEQNLGHDTMYWYKQDSKKFLKIMFSYNNKELIINETVPNRFSPKSPDKAHLNLHINSLELGDSAVYFCASSQDIGRTGELFFGEGSRLTVL.